This T cell receptor beta chain was recovered during a study of PD-L1 blockade in urothelial cancer (dated by TCRdb to the late 2010s). Some background on the complete study: All patients started therapy in about 2014 and received atezolizumab 1,200 mg intravenously every 3 weeks. TCR sequencing covered pretreatment tumor samples and matched, serially collected peripheral blood taken before and after atezolizumab treatment. In the same patients, pretreatment tumors underwent whole exome sequencing and RNA sequencing in addition to TCR sequencing. Under 30 patients had pretreatment blood TCR-seq, roughly 25 had at least one posttreatment blood collection, and roughly 25 had tumor TCR-seq. An exploratory multi-omic analysis was conducted of the somatic, immune and clinical correlates of response to PD-L1 blockade with atezolizumab in urothelial cancer. Blood samples gave a median of about 150,000 T cells and approximately 80,000 unique TCRs, with a median clonality of approximately 0.08. Blood samples were analyzed at 3 weeks after treatment start (second dose) and at 6 weeks after treatment start. About nine tenths of the roughly 29 patients were identified as males with urothelial cancer of bladder origin, and a prior smoking history was reported by 18 of 29 patients. Patients had an ECOG performance status of 0 or 1 and had received between 0 and 3 prior chemotherapy regimens. Fewer than ten patients achieved durable clinical benefit and about 19 did not. Durable clinical benefit was defined as a progression-free survival longer than 6 months, and TCR features were additionally tested against progression-free survival and overall survival.

CDR1 and CDR2 were assigned from the germline V gene (reference sequence) as SGHKS and YYEKEE. The CDR3 measures 14 amino acids from cysteine to phenylalanine. Solely the CDR3 DNA is kept, with 42 bases framed from the first base. Between the V and J ends, shortened by 3 bases and 5 bases respectively, the junction contains 14 bases. The label giving this sample's time point can be read as: pretreatment peripheral blood. The cohort comprised nearly 30 patients with locally advanced or metastatic urothelial carcinoma treated at Memorial Sloan Kettering on a trial protocol. Peripheral blood mononuclear cells were collected pretreatment and during treatment, with between 1 and 8 total time points per patient. The Qiagen DNeasy Blood extraction kit was used to purify genomic DNA from total PBMCs and from tumor samples. PBMCs were collected pretreatment and during treatment, and were isolated and stored as previously described.

Synthetic TCR analog templates were spiked into each PCR to estimate absolute template abundance from read counts. Using the immunoSEQ assay, TCRbeta CDR3 regions were amplified from genomic DNA with bias-controlled V and J gene primers. Sequencing of rearranged TCRbeta segments was done at approximately 20X coverage. Processing in the source paper ran as follows. Sequencing errors were corrected by clustering and CDR3s were annotated against IMGT to assign V, D and J genes. Out-of-frame and stop-codon sequences were excluded, and only productive TCRbeta rearrangements were used in downstream analyses. Clonality was calculated as one minus the Shannon entropy normalized by the log of the number of unique productive sequences. Fisher's exact test with Benjamini-Hochberg correction, using a cutoff of adjusted p below 0.01, was how clones that differed between time points or between blood and tumor were identified. As stored in TCRdb, this immuneACCESS dataset retains in-frame rearrangements with V and J assigned. A fraction of the clones does not appear; measured against another copy, unresolved V genes explain less than half of the discrepancy, and the remainder lacks a known reason. V and J calls and clone size come straight from that table; D and trimming were deduced from the DNA. This sample holds roughly 40,000 clones; more than 85% were observed only once. The ten largest clones take up about 10% of the sample.

General study outcomes and caveats: Because the sample size was small (n ≈ 30) and many exploratory analyses were performed, the results are intended to be hypothesis-generating. A pretreatment peripheral blood TCR clonality below the median was linked to improved progression-free and overall survival. Greater expansion of tumor-associated TCR clones in peripheral blood 3 weeks after the start of treatment was observed in patients with durable benefit (n of about 20, p = 0.022).

On this clone itself: The antigen it binds to is not known. No base qualities exist here, and no much larger clone lies one base off it.

The sample here was PBMCs, taken around atezolizumab (anti-PD-L1) treatment. The sequence was obtained from a woman aged 60-70 years with urothelial cancer. The chain is made from TRBV5-5 and TRBJ1-1; TRBD1 is perhaps the D gene, given 5 matching bases. CDR3 sequence: CASSSPKGMTEAFF. The nucleotide sequence is given as TGTGCCAGCAGCTCGCCCAAGGGGATGACTGAAGCTTTCTTT.